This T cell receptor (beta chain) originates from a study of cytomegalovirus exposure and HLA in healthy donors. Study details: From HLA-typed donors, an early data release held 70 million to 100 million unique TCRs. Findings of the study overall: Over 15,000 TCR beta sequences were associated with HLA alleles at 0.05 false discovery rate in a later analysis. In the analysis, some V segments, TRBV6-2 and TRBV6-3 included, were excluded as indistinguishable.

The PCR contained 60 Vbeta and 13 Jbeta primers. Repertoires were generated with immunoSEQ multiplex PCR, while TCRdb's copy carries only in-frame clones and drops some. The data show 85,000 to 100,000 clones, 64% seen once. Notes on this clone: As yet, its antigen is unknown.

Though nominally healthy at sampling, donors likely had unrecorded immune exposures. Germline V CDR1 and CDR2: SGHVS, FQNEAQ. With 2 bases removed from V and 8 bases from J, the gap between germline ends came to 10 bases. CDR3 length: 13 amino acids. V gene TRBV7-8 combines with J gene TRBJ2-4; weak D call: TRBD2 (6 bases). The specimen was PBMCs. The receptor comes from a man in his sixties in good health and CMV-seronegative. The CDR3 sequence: CASSLYGEDIQYF. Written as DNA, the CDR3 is TGTGCCAGCAGCTTATATGGGGAGGACATTCAGTACTTC.